This T cell receptor (beta chain) comes out of a study of cytomegalovirus exposure and HLA in healthy donors. Study-wide context: For the approximately 430 genotyped donors, roughly 80% fell within the Caucasian-associated ancestry cluster. Whole-study findings and limits: Previous analysis showed most TCR beta V segments were productive about 87% or about 30% of the time. The study listed roughly 160 cytomegalovirus-associated TCR beta chains.

Regarding donors, all were healthy bone marrow donors. The PCR was carried out with 60 Vbeta primers and 13 Jbeta primers. TCRdb's table, derived via immunoSEQ multiplex PCR, lists solely in-frame clones and lacks some. This sample has around 170,000 clones, with approximately 81% found just once. Comments on this clone: What it recognizes is unknown.

V lost 2 bases, J lost 0 bases, and 11 bases lay in between. The CDR3 totals 15 residues. CDR1 and CDR2 from the germline V gene are MNHEY and SVGAGI. The sample was PBMCs. This receptor was identified in a man aged 50-59 years in good health and CMV-seronegative. J is TRBJ2-7 and V is TRBV6-5, with D maybe TRBD2 (5 bases). The CDR3 spells CASSYGPSNSYEQYF. CDR3 in DNA: TGTGCCAGCAGTTACGGGCCTAGCAACTCCTACGAGCAGTACTTC.